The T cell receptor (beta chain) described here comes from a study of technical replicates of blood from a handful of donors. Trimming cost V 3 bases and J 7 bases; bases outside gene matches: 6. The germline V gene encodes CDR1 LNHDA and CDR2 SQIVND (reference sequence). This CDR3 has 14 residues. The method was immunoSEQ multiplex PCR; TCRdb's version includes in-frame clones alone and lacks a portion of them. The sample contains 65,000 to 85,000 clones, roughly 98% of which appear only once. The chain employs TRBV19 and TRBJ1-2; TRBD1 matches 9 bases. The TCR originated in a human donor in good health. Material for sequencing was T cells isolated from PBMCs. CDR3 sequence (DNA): TGTGCCAGTAGTATCGCACAGGGGGCTATTGGCTACACCTTC. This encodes CASSIAQGAIGYTF.